A selection of T cell receptor beta chains follows, all from one sample in a study of cytomegalovirus exposure and HLA in healthy donors. The assay was immunoSEQ multiplex PCR, and TCRdb's table has in-frame clones only and misses some. The sample holds a few hundred thousand clones, around nine tenths seen once. Sequenced material: PBMCs. The receptors were gathered from a woman in her late teens or twenties in good health and CMV-seronegative. The CDR3 runs from the conserved cysteine through the conserved F or W.

v_gene	j_gene	CDR3aa
TRBV29-1	TRBJ1-2	CSVRPPGGEHGYTF
TRBV11-2	TRBJ2-4	CASRALAGQNIQYF
TRBV2	TRBJ1-2	CASSGVDPSDYGHTF
TRBV7-6	TRBJ2-2	CASSLESLAGTGELFF
TRBV9	TRBJ2-1	CASSVAAGAYEQFF
TRBV13	TRBJ2-7	CASSSPSGEQYF
TRBV15	TRBJ2-1	CATSRDLGSSYNEQFF
TRBV13	TRBJ2-1	CASSLGSDNEQFF
TRBV6-5	TRBJ2-5	CASSYGQGAETQYF
TRBV7-9	TRBJ1-2	CASRPQGKSAFGYTF
TRBV14	-	CASSYSGVYEQYF
TRBV19	TRBJ1-4	CATLGQPNEKLFF
TRBV27	TRBJ1-6	CASSSYDYSPLHF
TRBV27	TRBJ1-1	CASSLRRQNTEAFF
TRBV5-1	TRBJ2-1	CASSLELAGGYNEQFF
TRBV19	TRBJ1-1	CASGRGNTEAFF
TRBV30	TRBJ2-1	CAWSTTGAFSEQFF
TRBV10-1	TRBJ2-7	CASSEGGLAGYEQYF
TRBV21-1	TRBJ2-3	CASSKAPQDSDTQYF
TRBV2	TRBJ1-1	CASSEGGVNTEAFF
TRBV7-9	TRBJ2-3	CASRFGASGRTDTQYF
TRBV6-1	TRBJ2-7	CASSGVGGVSHEQYF
TRBV6-5	TRBJ1-5	CASLIRVLNQPQHF
TRBV12-5	TRBJ2-6	CASGLGPPGANVLTF
TRBV7-9	TRBJ1-2	CASLPGEGTYGYTF
TRBV7-9	TRBJ1-5	CASSSDRQPQRPQHF
TRBV10-3	TRBJ2-6	CAITDSGGVGANVLTF
TRBV9	TRBJ2-7	CASSVHPAGGGYEQYF
TRBV2	TRBJ2-2	CASSVVLASAGELFF
TRBV11-2	TRBJ2-7	CASSTRQGIGSYEQYF
TRBV14	TRBJ2-7	CASSHTYEQYF
TRBV6-9	TRBJ2-2	CASSLSGDTGELFF
TRBV2	TRBJ2-7	CASRGEGISLYEQYF
TRBV7-2	TRBJ1-5	CASSPGQGKQPQHF
TRBV5-5	TRBJ1-5	CASSQGTGGYNQPQHF
TRBV18	TRBJ2-7	CASSSTSGAYEQYF
TRBV6-5	TRBJ1-1	CASSYFRGTEAFF
TRBV19	TRBJ1-2	CASSRQETPNYGYTF
TRBV2	TRBJ2-5	CASGATQETQYF
TRBV6-6	TRBJ1-5	CASSLDSYQPQHF
TRBV7-9	TRBJ2-5	CASSSEVGTQYF
TRBV5-1	TRBJ1-1	CASSGGDRDGTPEAFF
TRBV19	TRBJ2-7	CASSTGQGAQYF
TRBV25-1	TRBJ1-2	CASSERDSGYYGYTF
TRBV2	TRBJ2-5	CASRLAGSRETQYF
TRBV2	TRBJ2-5	CASSEMGPIHLQETQYF
TRBV13	TRBJ2-3	CASSPAGGRSDTQYF
TRBV27	-	CASRVIGGDTYEQYF